The rows below give T cell receptor beta chains drawn from one sample of a study of memory CD4+ T cells and cytomegalovirus serostatus. TCRdb's table, derived via immunoSEQ multiplex PCR, lists solely in-frame clones and lacks some. The table has about 56,000 clones, about 73% seen once. Source material: memory CD4+ T cells from blood. The receptors originated from an adult in good health and CMV-seropositive. CDR3s include the opening cysteine and the closing phenylalanine or tryptophan. D genes are given only for firm matches. The listing skips clone size in some rows; elsewhere it reads once, few, many or a size class.

cdr3_aa: CASRGGGVLYGYTF
cdr3_nt: TGTGCCTCCCGGGGTGGGGGGGTTCTCTATGGCTACACCTTC
v_call: TRBV19
j_call: TRBJ1-2
d_call: .
clone_size: .

cdr3_aa: CASGGRQETQYF
cdr3_nt: TGTGCCAGCGGAGGACGACAAGAGACCCAGTACTTC
v_call: TRBV7-9
j_call: TRBJ2-5
d_call: .
clone_size: .

cdr3_aa: CASRKNIAGGETQYF
cdr3_nt: TGTGCCAGCAGAAAAAATATAGCGGGGGGGGAGACCCAGTACTTC
v_call: TRBV7-2
j_call: TRBJ2-5
d_call: TRBD2
clone_size: .

cdr3_aa: CASSPDRVGYGYTF
cdr3_nt: TGTGCCAGCAGTCCTGACAGGGTGGGGTATGGCTACACCTTC
v_call: TRBV28
j_call: TRBJ1-2
d_call: TRBD1
clone_size: .

cdr3_aa: CASSRPGAGELFF
cdr3_nt: TGTGCCAGCAGCAGGCCCGGGGCCGGGGAGCTGTTTTTT
v_call: TRBV7-2
j_call: TRBJ2-2
d_call: .
clone_size: few

cdr3_aa: CASSTYTPQSRANVLTF
cdr3_nt: TGTGCCAGCAGCACATACACGCCACAAAGTCGGGCCAACGTCCTGACTTTC
v_call: TRBV7-7
j_call: TRBJ2-6
d_call: .
clone_size: .

cdr3_aa: CASSLPNRVGTEAFF
cdr3_nt: TGTGCCAGCAGTTTACCCAACAGGGTTGGCACTGAAGCTTTCTTT
v_call: TRBV28
j_call: TRBJ1-1
d_call: .
clone_size: .

cdr3_aa: CASSRSPAQYF
cdr3_nt: TGTGCCAGCAGCCGATCTCCGGCGCAGTATTTT
v_call: TRBV28
j_call: TRBJ2-3
d_call: .
clone_size: .

cdr3_aa: CASSLWVQPQHF
cdr3_nt: TGTGCCAGCAGCCTTTGGGTTCAGCCCCAGCATTTT
v_call: TRBV28
j_call: TRBJ1-5
d_call: .
clone_size: .

cdr3_aa: CASSLAEAGGTAFF
cdr3_nt: TGCGCCAGCAGCTTGGCCGAGGCCGGCGGTACAGCTTTCTTT
v_call: TRBV5-1
j_call: TRBJ1-1
d_call: .
clone_size: .

cdr3_aa: CASSELASYEQYF
cdr3_nt: TGTGCCAGCTCCGAGCTAGCCTCCTACGAGCAGTACTTC
v_call: TRBV18
j_call: TRBJ2-7
d_call: .
clone_size: .

cdr3_aa: CASSPRGGSSISGNTIYF
cdr3_nt: TGTGCCAGCTCACCGAGAGGCGGCTCCAGCATCTCTGGAAACACCATATATTTT
v_call: TRBV18
j_call: TRBJ1-3
d_call: .
clone_size: .

cdr3_aa: CAISDRDRSDEQYF
cdr3_nt: TGTGCCATCAGTGACCGGGACAGGAGCGACGAGCAGTACTTC
v_call: TRBV10-3
j_call: TRBJ2-7
d_call: TRBD1
clone_size: .

cdr3_aa: CATRVGGEETQYF
cdr3_nt: TGTGCCACCAGAGTGGGGGGCGAAGAGACCCAGTACTTC
v_call: TRBV15
j_call: TRBJ2-5
d_call: .
clone_size: .

cdr3_aa: CASTFRDNNNEQFF
cdr3_nt: TGTGCCAGCACCTTCCGGGACAATAACAATGAGCAGTTCTTC
v_call: TRBV7-2
j_call: TRBJ2-1
d_call: .
clone_size: .

cdr3_aa: CASSISGRTDTQYF
cdr3_nt: TGTGCCAGCAGTATTAGCGGGAGGACAGATACGCAGTATTTT
v_call: TRBV6-5
j_call: TRBJ2-3
d_call: TRBD2
clone_size: .

cdr3_aa: CASSIFAGNTGELFF
cdr3_nt: TGTGCCAGTAGTATTTTCGCGGGGAACACCGGGGAGCTGTTTTTT
v_call: TRBV19
j_call: TRBJ2-2
d_call: .
clone_size: .

cdr3_aa: CASSLGGYEKLFF
cdr3_nt: TGTGCCAGCAGCTTAGGGGGATATGAAAAACTGTTTTTT
v_call: TRBV7-2
j_call: TRBJ1-4
d_call: .
clone_size: .

cdr3_aa: CASSLARGLAGGPSTDTQYF
cdr3_nt: TGCGCCAGCAGCTTGGCTCGAGGACTAGCGGGAGGACCCAGCACAGATACGCAGTATTTT
v_call: TRBV5-1
j_call: TRBJ2-3
d_call: TRBD2
clone_size: .

cdr3_aa: CASSPPPARNEQFF
cdr3_nt: TGTGCCAGCTCACCACCTCCCGCGAGGAATGAGCAGTTCTTC
v_call: TRBV18
j_call: TRBJ2-1
d_call: .
clone_size: .

cdr3_aa: CASSLNEAGTDTQYF
cdr3_nt: TGTGCCAGCAGCTTAAATGAGGCTGGCACAGATACGCAGTATTTT
v_call: TRBV7-9
j_call: TRBJ2-3
d_call: .
clone_size: .

cdr3_aa: CASSPQRGQGSYGYTF
cdr3_nt: TGTGCCAGCTCACCACAGAGAGGACAGGGTTCCTATGGCTACACCTTC
v_call: TRBV18
j_call: TRBJ1-2
d_call: TRBD1
clone_size: .

cdr3_aa: CASSFRADHSEAFF
cdr3_nt: TGTGCCAGCAGTTTTAGGGCCGACCATTCTGAAGCTTTCTTT
v_call: TRBV28
j_call: TRBJ1-1
d_call: .
clone_size: .

cdr3_aa: CAWSGQGGPNEKLFF
cdr3_nt: TGTGCCTGGAGTGGCCAGGGGGGGCCTAATGAAAAACTGTTTTTT
v_call: TRBV30
j_call: TRBJ1-4
d_call: TRBD1
clone_size: .

cdr3_aa: CASSLRERGNEQFF
cdr3_nt: TGTGCCAGCAGCTTAAGAGAGAGGGGAAATGAGCAGTTCTTC
v_call: TRBV7-6
j_call: TRBJ2-1
d_call: .
clone_size: .

cdr3_aa: CASSLSRGKTEAFF
cdr3_nt: TGTGCCAGCAGCTTAAGTAGGGGGAAAACTGAAGCTTTCTTT
v_call: TRBV7-6
j_call: TRBJ1-1
d_call: .
clone_size: once

cdr3_aa: CASSLVASGTGEAFF
cdr3_nt: TGTGCCAGCAGCTTGGTAGCGTCCGGGACAGGAGAAGCTTTCTTT
v_call: TRBV5-4
j_call: TRBJ1-1
d_call: TRBD1
clone_size: .

cdr3_aa: CASSLVANEQFF
cdr3_nt: TGCGCCAGCAGCTTGGTAGCCAATGAGCAGTTCTTC
v_call: TRBV5-1
j_call: TRBJ2-1
d_call: .
clone_size: few

cdr3_aa: CASSPLGVGETQYF
cdr3_nt: TGTGCCAGCAGCCCGCTCGGGGTCGGAGAGACCCAGTACTTC
v_call: TRBV7-8
j_call: TRBJ2-5
d_call: .
clone_size: .

cdr3_aa: CASSRRTGVADTQYF
cdr3_nt: TGTGCCAGCAGTCGGCGGACAGGTGTTGCAGATACGCAGTATTTT
v_call: TRBV27
j_call: TRBJ2-3
d_call: TRBD1
clone_size: few

cdr3_aa: CASSSDATEQEGKLSTIYF
cdr3_nt: TGTGCCAGCAGCAGTGACGCTACGGAACAGGAGGGGAAGCTTAGCACCATATATTTT
v_call: TRBV21-1
j_call: TRBJ1-3
d_call: .
clone_size: few

cdr3_aa: CASKTSGSTTQYF
cdr3_nt: TGTGCCAGCAAGACTAGCGGGAGTACCACGCAGTATTTT
v_call: TRBV2
j_call: TRBJ2-3
d_call: TRBD2
clone_size: .

cdr3_aa: CSVPGQGFGATEAFF
cdr3_nt: TGCAGCGTTCCGGGACAGGGGTTTGGGGCCACTGAAGCTTTCTTT
v_call: TRBV29-1
j_call: TRBJ1-1
d_call: TRBD1
clone_size: few

cdr3_aa: CATKGKGNTIYF
cdr3_nt: TGTGCCACTAAGGGGAAAGGAAACACCATATATTTT
v_call: TRBV10-3
j_call: TRBJ1-3
d_call: .
clone_size: once

cdr3_aa: CANRQPSNQPQHF
cdr3_nt: TGTGCCAACCGACAGCCTAGCAATCAGCCCCAGCATTTT
v_call: TRBV19
j_call: TRBJ1-5
d_call: .
clone_size: medium-sized

cdr3_aa: CASSPPNDRVTGEQFF
cdr3_nt: TGTGCCAGCTCACCACCTAATGACCGGGTCACGGGGGAGCAGTTCTTC
v_call: TRBV18
j_call: TRBJ2-1
d_call: .
clone_size: few

cdr3_aa: CASSPQRDRTDTQYF
cdr3_nt: TGTGCCAGCAGCCCCCAGCGGGACCGGACAGATACGCAGTATTTT
v_call: TRBV7-2
j_call: TRBJ2-3
d_call: TRBD2
clone_size: .

cdr3_aa: CASSLPDQPQHF
cdr3_nt: TGTGCCAGCAGCTTACCGGATCAGCCCCAGCATTTT
v_call: TRBV7-2
j_call: TRBJ1-5
d_call: .
clone_size: few

cdr3_aa: CASSRGQGSNEKLFF
cdr3_nt: TGTGCCAGCAGCCGCGGACAGGGTAGTAATGAAAAACTGTTTTTT
v_call: TRBV7-9
j_call: TRBJ1-4
d_call: TRBD1
clone_size: .

cdr3_aa: CASSYFAGAGELFF
cdr3_nt: TGTGCCAGCAGTTATTTCGCCGGGGCGGGGGAGCTGTTTTTT
v_call: TRBV6-5
j_call: TRBJ2-2
d_call: .
clone_size: few

cdr3_aa: CASSPDSGNQPQHF
cdr3_nt: TGTGCCAGCTCACCGGACAGTGGCAATCAGCCCCAGCATTTT
v_call: TRBV18
j_call: TRBJ1-5
d_call: .
clone_size: .

cdr3_aa: CASRASGTPKNIQYF
cdr3_nt: TGTGCCAGCAGGGCCAGTGGGACACCCAAAAACATTCAGTACTTC
v_call: TRBV6-1
j_call: TRBJ2-4
d_call: .
clone_size: once

cdr3_aa: CASRGGKTQYF
cdr3_nt: TGTGCCAGCAGGGGGGGAAAGACCCAGTACTTC
v_call: TRBV25-1
j_call: TRBJ2-5
d_call: .
clone_size: few

cdr3_aa: CASSLDLNTIYF
cdr3_nt: TGTGCCAGCAGCTTAGATCTGAACACCATATATTTT
v_call: TRBV7-8
j_call: TRBJ1-3
d_call: .
clone_size: .

cdr3_aa: CASSSRLAGAWYNEQFF
cdr3_nt: TGTGCCAGCAGCTCGAGACTAGCGGGAGCTTGGTACAATGAGCAGTTCTTC
v_call: TRBV13
j_call: TRBJ2-1
d_call: TRBD2
clone_size: .

cdr3_aa: CASSSDDRAIETQYF
cdr3_nt: TGTGCCAGCAGCTCCGACGACAGGGCTATAGAGACCCAGTACTTC
v_call: TRBV7-8
j_call: TRBJ2-5
d_call: TRBD1
clone_size: .